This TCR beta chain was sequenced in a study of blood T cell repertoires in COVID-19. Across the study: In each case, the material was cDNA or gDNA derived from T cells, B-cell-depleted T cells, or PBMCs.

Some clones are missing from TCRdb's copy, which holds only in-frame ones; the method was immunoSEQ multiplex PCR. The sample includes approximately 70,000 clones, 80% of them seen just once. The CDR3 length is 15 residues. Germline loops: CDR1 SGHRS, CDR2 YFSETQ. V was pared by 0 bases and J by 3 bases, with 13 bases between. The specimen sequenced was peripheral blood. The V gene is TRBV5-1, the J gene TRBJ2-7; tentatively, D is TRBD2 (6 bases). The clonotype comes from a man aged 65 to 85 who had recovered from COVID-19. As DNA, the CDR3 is TGCGCCAGCAGCTTGGAGGGCGGGGTTGTCTACGAGCAGTACTTC. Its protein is CASSLEGGVVYEQYF.